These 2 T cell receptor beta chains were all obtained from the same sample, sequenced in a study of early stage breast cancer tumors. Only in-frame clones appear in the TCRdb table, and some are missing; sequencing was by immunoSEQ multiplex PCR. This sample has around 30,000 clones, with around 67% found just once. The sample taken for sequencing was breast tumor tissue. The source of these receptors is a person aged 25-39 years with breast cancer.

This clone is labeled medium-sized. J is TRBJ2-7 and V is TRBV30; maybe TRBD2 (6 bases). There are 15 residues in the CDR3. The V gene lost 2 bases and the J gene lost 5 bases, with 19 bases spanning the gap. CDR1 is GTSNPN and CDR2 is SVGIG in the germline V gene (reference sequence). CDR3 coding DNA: TGTGCCTGGAGTCCAGGGCGGGATACCCGCCACGAGCAGTACTTC. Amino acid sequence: CAWSPGRDTRHEQYF.

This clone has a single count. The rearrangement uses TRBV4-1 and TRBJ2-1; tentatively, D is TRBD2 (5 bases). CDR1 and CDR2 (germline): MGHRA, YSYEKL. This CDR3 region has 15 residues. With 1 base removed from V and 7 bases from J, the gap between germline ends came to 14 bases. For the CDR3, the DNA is TGCGCCAGCAGCCAAGCGACCCAAACGGGGAATGAGCAGTTCTTC. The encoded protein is CASSQATQTGNEQFF.